The 26 T cell receptor beta chains listed next were all sequenced from one sample in a study of cytomegalovirus exposure and HLA in healthy donors. The method was immunoSEQ multiplex PCR; TCRdb's version includes in-frame clones alone and lacks a portion of them. Here the sample spans over 150,000 clones, 65% to 90% being singletons. Sequencing was done on a sample of PBMCs. The receptors were sampled from a man aged 18 to 30 in good health and CMV-seropositive.

The rearrangement joins TRBV6-1 to TRBJ2-1, with 9 bases matching TRBD2. Trimming cost V 0 bases and J 5 bases; bases outside gene matches: 8. The germline CDR1 and CDR2 sequences are MNHNS and SASEGT. The CDR3 spans 17 residues. The chain's CDR3 is CASSEAPQAGGDNEQFF. CDR3 nucleotides: TGTGCCAGCAGTGAAGCGCCCCAAGCGGGAGGTGACAATGAGCAGTTCTTC.

This chain uses TRBV19 with TRBJ1-2; 7 bases agree with TRBD1. The trim removed 3 bases at V and 2 bases at J, leaving 6 bases unmatched. Germline V gives CDR1 LNHDA, CDR2 SQIVND (reference sequence). The length of the CDR3 is 15 residues. The DNA for the CDR3 is TGTGCCAGTAGTATTCAGGGCAGGGGGAACTATGGCTACACCTTC. Residues: CASSIQGRGNYGYTF.

The chain links TRBV6-1 to TRBJ2-7; no firm D call. The CDR3 contains 16 residues. Per germline, CDR1 MNHNS and CDR2 SASEGT. V shed 1 base and J shed 4 bases, with 17 bases lying between them. CDR3 DNA sequence: TGTGCCAGCAGTGAAGGACCGACTCGTCTTGGGTACGAGCAGTACTTC. Its translation is CASSEGPTRLGYEQYF.

The chain employs TRBV4-3 and TRBJ2-7; 10 bases match TRBD2. Per germline, CDR1 LGHNA and CDR2 YSLEER. V dropped 1 base and J dropped 3; count of bases not matched to a gene: 9. This CDR3 spans 17 amino acids. The DNA of the CDR3 is TGCGCCAGCAGCCAAGTAGGAGCGGGAGGGTTAAGCTACGAGCAGTACTTC. Translated, it gives CASSQVGAGGLSYEQYF.

This sequence joins TRBV9 and TRBJ2-3; TRBD2 matches 10 bases. This CDR3 has 17 amino acids. V lost 3 bases to trimming and J lost 0 bases; unmatched junction nucleotides: 7. The germline CDR1 and CDR2 sequences are SGDLS and YYNGEE. The DNA of the CDR3 is TGTGCCAGCAGCGCGGGACTAGCGCGAACTAGCACAGATACGCAGTATTTT. Translation gives CASSAGLARTSTDTQYF.

The genes are TRBV9 and TRBJ2-3, with D possibly TRBD2 on 6 matching bases. Deletions cut 4 bases from V and 4 bases from J, with 19 bases between. Germline CDR1 reads SGDLS; CDR2 reads YYNGEE. This CDR3 has 16 residues. The CDR3 reads CASSPRPGRNADTQYF. The DNA for the CDR3 is TGTGCCAGCAGCCCCCGCCCAGGGAGGAACGCAGATACGCAGTATTTT.

In its sample, this clone was seen once. The rearrangement uses TRBV6-5 and TRBJ2-7; D is possibly TRBD1 (5 bases). The CDR3 sequence is 11 residues long. Germline V lookup: CDR1 MNHEY, CDR2 SVGAGI. With 2 bases removed from V and 7 bases from J, the gap between germline ends came to 6 bases. CDR3 DNA sequence: TGTGCCAGCAGTTACGCAGGGGAGCAGTACTTC. It specifies CASSYAGEQYF.

This chain connects TRBV4-1 to TRBJ2-7; the match to TRBD1 covers 7 bases. The germline CDR1 and CDR2 sequences are MGHRA and YSYEKL. The CDR3 is 14 residues long. J lost 6 bases, V lost 4 bases, and 9 bases had no gene match. The CDR3 DNA reads as TGCGCCAGCAGCCCGCCGACAGGGCTTACCGAGCAGTACTTC. Its protein is CASSPPTGLTEQYF.

The V gene is TRBV18, the J gene TRBJ1-1; TRBD1 matches at 9 bases. The V gene's germline CDR1 is KGHSH and CDR2 LQKENI. Trimming took 4 bases from V and 4 from J; bases not matched to a gene: 4. The CDR3 is 14 amino acids. CDR3: CASSLQGAGTEAFF. In DNA form, the CDR3 reads TGTGCCAGCTCACTACAGGGGGCAGGCACTGAAGCTTTCTTT.

This clone was counted a single time. In DNA form, the CDR3 reads TGTGCCAGCAGTTACGATCCAGGTCTGGGAGATACGCAGTATTTT. This codes for CASSYDPGLGDTQYF. The chain recombines TRBV6-5 with TRBJ2-3; D unresolved. The CDR3 covers 15 residues. Germline-derived CDR1 and CDR2 are MNHEY and SVGAGI. Trimming stripped 2 bases from V and 5 bases from J, with 14 bases between.

The genes are TRBV11-3 and TRBJ2-2; D is perhaps TRBD1 (5 bases). The CDR3 has 12 residues. Germline V lookup: CDR1 SGHNT, CDR2 YENEEA. With 2 bases removed from V and 8 bases from J, the gap between germline ends came to 6 bases. The CDR3 nucleotides are TGTGCCAGCAGCTTACGACAGGGGGAGCTGTTTTTT. This gives the protein CASSLRQGELFF.

The chain has TRBV2 and TRBJ2-3, with D uncertain. The CDR3 is made up of 12 amino acids. V was clipped by 6 bases and J by 4 bases, with 8 bases between them. CDR1 is SNHLY and CDR2 is FYNNEI in the germline V gene. The CDR3 coding sequence is TGTGCCAGCAGAGCGACGGCAGATACGCAGTATTTT. The encoded protein is CASRATADTQYF.

This clone occurred a few times. V usage is TRBV4-1 and J usage is TRBJ1-1; D is undetermined. The V gene's germline CDR1 is MGHRA and CDR2 YSYEKL. The ends were cut back, 2 bases at V and 0 bases at J, with 10 bases in the middle. The CDR3 is 15 residues long. The CDR3 region has the DNA TGCGCCAGCAGCCAAAGGGAGGGAATGAACACTGAAGCTTTCTTT. Its protein is CASSQREGMNTEAFF.

The chain links TRBV7-6 to TRBJ1-5, with TRBD1 identical over 7 bases. The CDR3 is 14 amino acids. After removal of 1 base from V and 7 bases from J, the junction contained 4 bases not matched to a gene. Germline V lookup: CDR1 SGHVS, CDR2 FNYEAQ. CDR3 coding DNA: TGTGCCAGCAGCTTAGGACAGGGATGGCAGCCCCAGCATTTT. Protein: CASSLGQGWQPQHF.

V is TRBV5-4 and J is TRBJ2-7; 7 nucleotides match TRBD2. CDR3 size: 16 residues. Germline V gene lookup returns CDR1 SGHNT and CDR2 YYREEE (reference sequence). V lost 3 bases, J lost 3 bases, and 12 bases stayed unmatched. The CDR3 DNA reads as TGTGCCAGCAGCTCCCTGGGGGGGGGACCCTTCTACGAGCAGTACTTC. Protein: CASSSLGGGPFYEQYF.

This sequence joins TRBV7-3 and TRBJ2-3; 10 positions agree with TRBD1. This CDR3 is built from 14 residues. After removal of 5 bases from V and 4 bases from J, the junction contained 3 bases not matched to a gene. Germline V gene lookup returns CDR1 SGHTA and CDR2 FQGTGA. The chain's CDR3 is CASSPGTGADTQYF. The CDR3 region has the DNA TGTGCCAGCAGCCCCGGGACAGGGGCAGATACGCAGTATTTT.

The chain couples TRBV4-3 to TRBJ2-7; 8 nucleotides align to TRBD2. J was trimmed by 3 bases and V by 1 base; bases with no gene match: 8. Germline V gene data show CDR1 as LGHNA and CDR2 as YSLEER. This CDR3 spans 16 amino acids. CDR3 residues: CASSQGFGTRDYEQYF. The CDR3 coding sequence is TGCGCCAGCAGCCAAGGCTTCGGGACTAGGGACTACGAGCAGTACTTC.

On this clone itself: A single base separates this from a much larger clone, so it may be a read error. The same CDR3 arises from other DNA sequences in this sample as well. This sequence joins TRBV19 and TRBJ2-3; 10 bases align to TRBD2. The V gene's germline CDR1 is LNHDA and CDR2 SQIVND (reference sequence). The junction had 1 base not matched to a gene; V was cut back by 3 bases and J by 1 base. The CDR3 spans 15 residues. The CDR3 bases are TGTGCCAGTAGTATTCTAGCGGGGGGCACAGATACGCAGTATTTT. Residues: CASSILAGGTDTQYF.

V gene TRBV13 combines with J gene TRBJ2-1; 11 bases match TRBD2. CDR3 length equals 15 residues. J was trimmed by 4 bases and V by 5 bases; bases with no gene match: 4. Per germline, CDR1 PRHDT and CDR2 FYEKMQ (reference sequence). The CDR3, as DNA: TGTGCCAGCAGCCCCTTAGCGGGGGGGTACAATGAGCAGTTCTTC. This codes for CASSPLAGGYNEQFF.

The rearrangement links TRBV5-1 to TRBJ2-1; 16 bases align to TRBD2. Germline values: CDR1 SGHRS, CDR2 YFSETQ. The CDR3 loop spans 15 amino acids. Germline trimming cut 3 bases from V and 9 bases from J; bases unmatched to any gene: 3. The CDR3 loop is CASSSGTSGGAEQFF. In nucleotides, the CDR3 is TGCGCCAGCAGCTCGGGGACTAGCGGGGGGGCTGAGCAGTTCTTC.

At least ten counts were recorded for this clone. The chain carries TRBV6-5 and TRBJ2-3, with 10 bases fitting TRBD1. J lost 6 bases, V lost 2 bases, and 5 bases had no gene match. The CDR3 has 15 amino acids. The germline gives CDR1 MNHEY, CDR2 SVGAGI. CDR3 nucleotides: TGTGCCAGCAGTTACGGACAGGGGGATCTCGATACGCAGTATTTT. It codes for CASSYGQGDLDTQYF.

V and J are TRBV4-3 and TRBJ2-1; TRBD2 aligns across 8 bases. V dropped 0 bases and J dropped 4; count of bases not matched to a gene: 5. Germline values: CDR1 LGHNA, CDR2 YSLEER. The CDR3 runs 16 residues. This CDR3 reads CASSQEGLAGYNEQFF. The CDR3 DNA reads TGCGCCAGCAGCCAAGAGGGGCTAGCGGGTTACAATGAGCAGTTCTTC.

The chain couples TRBV15 to TRBJ2-7; the match to TRBD1 covers 7 bases. V trimming: 1 base; J trimming: 2 bases; junction bases outside the gene matches: 5. CDR3 size: 15 residues. The germline V gene has CDR1 LNHNV and CDR2 YYDKDF (reference sequence). The CDR3 sequence: CATSRGTQGAYEQYF. Written as DNA, the CDR3 is TGTGCCACCAGCAGAGGTACCCAGGGGGCCTACGAGCAGTACTTC.

The chain combines TRBV9 with TRBJ1-1; D possibly corresponds to TRBD1 (5 bases). Per germline, CDR1 SGDLS and CDR2 YYNGEE. The CDR3 is 14 amino acids. V was trimmed by 0 bases and J by 1 base, leaving 7 bases between them. This chain's CDR3 is CASSVGDRNTEAFF. The CDR3 nucleotides are TGTGCCAGCAGCGTAGGAGACAGGAACACTGAAGCTTTCTTT.

CDR3 bases: TGTGCCAGCAGCTTAGTGGGGAGGGGGGAGACCCAGTACTTC. Amino acid sequence: CASSLVGRGETQYF. This rearrangement joins TRBV7-2 to TRBJ2-5; a weak D match, TRBD2 (7 bases). Trimming removed 1 base at V and 5 bases at J, with 11 bases between. Germline CDR1 reads SGHTA; CDR2 reads FQGNSA. The CDR3 totals 14 residues.

This clone appeared a few times. This chain uses TRBV9 with TRBJ1-6, with TRBD1 matching over 7 bases. J gave up 6 bases and V 3 bases, and 3 bases lay outside the gene matches. This CDR3 comprises 14 residues. Germline CDR1 SGDLS, CDR2 YYNGEE. For the CDR3, the DNA is TGTGCCAGCAGCGAGGGACAGCCTAATTCACCCCTCCACTTT. Protein: CASSEGQPNSPLHF.